This TCR beta chain was obtained from a study of T cells after yellow fever vaccination. Study-level findings and limits: A large majority of primary-vaccination clones showed up again after the booster (96% CD4, approximately 90% CD8). The secondary response peaked faster, at day 5 versus 15, but was weaker.

Template-switching 5'RACE yielded the TCR cDNA; a universal primer site and UMIs were added in the process. TCRdb reanalysed the 5' RACE reads using MiXCR and keeps one entry per CDR3 protein. The profile shows around 140,000 distinct CDR3 sequences, 7.7% of them singletons. CDR1 SGHDN and CDR2 FVKESK come from the germline V gene. The CDR3 is 14 amino acids. The germline V and J ends were trimmed by 0 bases and 0 bases, with 5 bases remaining between them. This clonotype was observed at least ten times. Antigen unknown. Material: CD4+ T cells sorted from PBMCs, obtained 5 days after the yellow fever booster vaccination. The clonotype originates from a man aged 25-40 years who received the YFV17D yellow fever vaccine. The chain joins TRBV14 to TRBJ2-5; no clear D. In DNA, the CDR3 is TGTGCCAGCAGCCAAGAATGGTACCAAGAGACCCAGTACTTC. Its translation: CASSQEWYQETQYF.